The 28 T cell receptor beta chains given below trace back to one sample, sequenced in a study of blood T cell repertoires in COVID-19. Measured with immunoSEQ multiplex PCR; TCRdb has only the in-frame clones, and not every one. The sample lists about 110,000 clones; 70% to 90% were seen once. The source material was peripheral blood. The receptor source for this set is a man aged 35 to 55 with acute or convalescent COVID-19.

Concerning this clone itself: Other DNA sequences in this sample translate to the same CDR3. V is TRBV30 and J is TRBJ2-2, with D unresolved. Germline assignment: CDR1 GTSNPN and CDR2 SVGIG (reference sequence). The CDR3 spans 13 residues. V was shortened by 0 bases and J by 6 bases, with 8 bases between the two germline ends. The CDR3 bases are TGTGCCTGGAGTGTACGAGTGGCCGGGGAGCTGTTTTTT. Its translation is CAWSVRVAGELFF. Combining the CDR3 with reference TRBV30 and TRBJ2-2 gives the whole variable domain SQTIHQWPATLVQPVGSPLSLECTVEGTSNPNLYWYRQAAGRGLQLLFYSVGIGQISSEVPQNLSASRPQDRQFILSSKKLLLSDSGFYLCAWSVRVAGELFFGEGSRLTVL.

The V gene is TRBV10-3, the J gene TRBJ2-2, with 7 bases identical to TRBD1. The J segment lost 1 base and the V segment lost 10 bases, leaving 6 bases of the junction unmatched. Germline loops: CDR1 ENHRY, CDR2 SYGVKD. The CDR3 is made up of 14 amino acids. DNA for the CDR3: TGTGCCACCACCGGGACAGAGAACACCGGGGAGCTGTTTTTT. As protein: CATTGTENTGELFF.

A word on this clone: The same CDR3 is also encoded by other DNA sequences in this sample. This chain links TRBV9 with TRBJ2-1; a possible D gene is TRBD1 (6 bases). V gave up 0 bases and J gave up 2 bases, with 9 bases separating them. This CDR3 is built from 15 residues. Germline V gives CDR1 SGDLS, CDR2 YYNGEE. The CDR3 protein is CASSVEGQTYNEQFF. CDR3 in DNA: TGTGCCAGCAGCGTAGAGGGACAAACCTACAATGAGCAGTTCTTC.

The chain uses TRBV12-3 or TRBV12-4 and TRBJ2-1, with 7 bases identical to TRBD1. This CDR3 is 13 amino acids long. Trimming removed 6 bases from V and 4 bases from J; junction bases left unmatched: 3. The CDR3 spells CASRDREYNEQFF. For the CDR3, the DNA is TGTGCCAGCAGAGACAGGGAATACAATGAGCAGTTCTTC.

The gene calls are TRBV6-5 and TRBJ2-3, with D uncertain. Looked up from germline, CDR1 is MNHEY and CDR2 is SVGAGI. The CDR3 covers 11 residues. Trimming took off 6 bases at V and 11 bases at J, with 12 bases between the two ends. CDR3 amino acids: CASRRGSVQYF. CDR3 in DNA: TGTGCCAGCAGACGCGGCAGTGTGCAGTATTTT.

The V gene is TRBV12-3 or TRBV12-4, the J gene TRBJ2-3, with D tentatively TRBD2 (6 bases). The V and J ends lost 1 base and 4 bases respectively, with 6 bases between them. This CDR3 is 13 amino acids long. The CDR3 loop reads CASSLGGADTQYF. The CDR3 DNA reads TGTGCCAGCAGTTTAGGCGGGGCAGATACGCAGTATTTT.

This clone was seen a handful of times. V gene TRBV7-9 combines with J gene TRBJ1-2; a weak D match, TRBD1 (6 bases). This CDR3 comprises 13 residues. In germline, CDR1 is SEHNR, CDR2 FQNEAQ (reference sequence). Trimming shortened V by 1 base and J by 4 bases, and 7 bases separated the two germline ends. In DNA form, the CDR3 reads TGTGCCAGCAGCTTAGAGGACAGCTATGGCTACACCTTC. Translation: CASSLEDSYGYTF.

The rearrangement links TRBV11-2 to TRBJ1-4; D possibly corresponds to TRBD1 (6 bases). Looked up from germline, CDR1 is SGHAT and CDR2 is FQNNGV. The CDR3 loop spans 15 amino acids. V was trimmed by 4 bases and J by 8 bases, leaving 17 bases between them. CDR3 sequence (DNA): TGTGCCAGCAGCTCAAGGGACACCGAGGGAGAAAAACTGTTTTTT. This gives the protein CASSSRDTEGEKLFF.

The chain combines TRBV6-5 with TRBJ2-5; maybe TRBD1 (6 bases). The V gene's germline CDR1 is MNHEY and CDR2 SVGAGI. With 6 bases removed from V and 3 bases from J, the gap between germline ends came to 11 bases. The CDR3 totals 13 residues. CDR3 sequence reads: CASSSYREETQYF. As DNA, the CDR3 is TGTGCCAGCAGCTCCTACAGGGAAGAGACCCAGTACTTC.

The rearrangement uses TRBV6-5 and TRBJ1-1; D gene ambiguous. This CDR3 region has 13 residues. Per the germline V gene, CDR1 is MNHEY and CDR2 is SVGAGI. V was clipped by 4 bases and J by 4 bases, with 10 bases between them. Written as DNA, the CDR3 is TGTGCCAGCAGTTTACTCGGGAGCACTGAAGCTTTCTTT. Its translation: CASSLLGSTEAFF.

DNA of the CDR3: TGTGCCAGTAGTATATCGCGGGGCGGATCCTCAACTAGGGTCCAAGAGACCCAGTACTTC. It encodes CASSISRGGSSTRVQETQYF. The rearrangement links TRBV19 to TRBJ2-5, with D possibly TRBD2 on 6 matching bases. The germline V gene has CDR1 LNHDA and CDR2 SQIVND (reference sequence). V was cut by 2 bases and J by 1 base, with 26 bases left in between. The CDR3 has 20 residues.

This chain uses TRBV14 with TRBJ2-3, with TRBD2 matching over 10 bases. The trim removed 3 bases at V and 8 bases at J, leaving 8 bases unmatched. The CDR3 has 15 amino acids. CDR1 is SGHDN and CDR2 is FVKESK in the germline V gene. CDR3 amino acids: CASSQTAGGIGTQYF. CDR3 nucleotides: TGTGCCAGCAGCCAGACAGCGGGGGGGATCGGTACGCAGTATTTT.

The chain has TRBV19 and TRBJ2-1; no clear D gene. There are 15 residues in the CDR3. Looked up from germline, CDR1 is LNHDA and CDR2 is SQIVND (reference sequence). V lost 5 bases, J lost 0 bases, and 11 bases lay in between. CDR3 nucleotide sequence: TGTGCCAGTAGTCCAAGCGCCCACTCCTACAATGAGCAGTTCTTC. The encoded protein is CASSPSAHSYNEQFF.

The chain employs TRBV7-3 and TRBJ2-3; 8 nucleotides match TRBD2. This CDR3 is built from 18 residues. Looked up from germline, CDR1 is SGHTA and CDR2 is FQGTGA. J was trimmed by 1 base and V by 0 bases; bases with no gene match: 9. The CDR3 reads CASSLTPSHSGGTDTQYF. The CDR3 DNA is TGTGCCAGCAGCTTAACCCCCTCACATAGCGGGGGCACAGATACGCAGTATTTT.

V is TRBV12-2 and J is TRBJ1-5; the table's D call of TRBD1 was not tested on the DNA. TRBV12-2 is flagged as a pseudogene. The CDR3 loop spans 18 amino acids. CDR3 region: CASRPRGRSGDSNQPQHF. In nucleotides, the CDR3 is TGTGCAAGTCGCCCTCGTGGTCGTTCAGGGGACAGCAATCAGCCCCAGCATTTT.

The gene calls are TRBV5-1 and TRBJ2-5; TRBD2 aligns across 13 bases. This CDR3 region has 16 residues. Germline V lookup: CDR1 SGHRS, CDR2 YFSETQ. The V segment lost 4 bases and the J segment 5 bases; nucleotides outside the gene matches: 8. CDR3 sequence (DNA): TGCGCCAGCAGCGTGAGACTAGCGGGGGGCCCGGAGACCCAGTACTTC. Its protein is CASSVRLAGGPETQYF.

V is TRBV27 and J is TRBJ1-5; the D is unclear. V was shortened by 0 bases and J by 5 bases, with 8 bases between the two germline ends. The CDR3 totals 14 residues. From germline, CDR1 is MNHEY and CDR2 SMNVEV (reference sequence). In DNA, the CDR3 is TGTGCCAGCAGTTTATCCGGGATCCATCAGCCCCAGCATTTT. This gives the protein CASSLSGIHQPQHF.

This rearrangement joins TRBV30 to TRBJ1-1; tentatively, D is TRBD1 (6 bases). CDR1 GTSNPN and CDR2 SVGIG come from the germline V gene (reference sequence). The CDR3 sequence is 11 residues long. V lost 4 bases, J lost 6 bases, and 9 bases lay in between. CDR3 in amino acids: CAWIQGAEAFF. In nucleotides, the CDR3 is TGTGCCTGGATACAGGGAGCTGAAGCTTTCTTT.

CDR3 sequence: CASGLAGSNEQFF. CDR3 nucleotides: TGTGCTAGTGGTTTAGCAGGGTCTAATGAGCAGTTCTTC. This chain uses TRBV12-5 with TRBJ2-1; possibly TRBD1 for D (5 bases). V was clipped by 3 bases and J by 7 bases, with 10 bases between them. The CDR3 consists of 13 residues. In germline, CDR1 is LGHNT, CDR2 FRNRAP.

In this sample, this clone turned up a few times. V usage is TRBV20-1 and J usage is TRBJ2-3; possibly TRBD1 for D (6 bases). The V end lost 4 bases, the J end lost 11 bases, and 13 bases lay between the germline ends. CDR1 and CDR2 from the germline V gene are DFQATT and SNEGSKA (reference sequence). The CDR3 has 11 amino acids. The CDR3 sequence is CSANPEDRQYF. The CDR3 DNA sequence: TGCAGTGCTAACCCCGAGGACAGGCAGTATTTT.

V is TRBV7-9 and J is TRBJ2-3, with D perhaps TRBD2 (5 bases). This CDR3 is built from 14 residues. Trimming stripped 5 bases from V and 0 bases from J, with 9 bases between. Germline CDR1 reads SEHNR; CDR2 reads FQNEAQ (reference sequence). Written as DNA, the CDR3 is TGTGCCAGCAGCCTCGGACTGAGCACAGATACGCAGTATTTT. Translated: CASSLGLSTDTQYF.

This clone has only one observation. CDR3 amino acids: CASSGQGQGITDTQYF. CDR3 DNA sequence: TGCGCCAGCAGCGGCCAGGGACAGGGGATCACAGATACGCAGTATTTT. This sequence joins TRBV5-1 and TRBJ2-3, with TRBD1 matching over 10 bases. V trimming: 4 bases; J trimming: 2 bases; junction bases outside the gene matches: 7. This CDR3 spans 16 amino acids. Per germline, CDR1 SGHRS and CDR2 YFSETQ.

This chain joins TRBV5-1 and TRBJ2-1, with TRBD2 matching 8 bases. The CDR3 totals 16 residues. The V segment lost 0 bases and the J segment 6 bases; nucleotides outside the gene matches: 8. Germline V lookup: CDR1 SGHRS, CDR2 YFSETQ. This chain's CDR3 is CASSLGGGGPSNEQFF. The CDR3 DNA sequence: TGCGCCAGCAGCTTGGGAGGCGGGGGGCCGAGCAATGAGCAGTTCTTC.

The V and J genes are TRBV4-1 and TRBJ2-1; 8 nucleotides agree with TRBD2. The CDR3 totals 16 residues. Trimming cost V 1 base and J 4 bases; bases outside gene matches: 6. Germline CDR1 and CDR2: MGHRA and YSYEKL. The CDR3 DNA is TGCGCCAGCAGCCAAGTCCGGGGACTAGGATACAATGAGCAGTTCTTC. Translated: CASSQVRGLGYNEQFF.

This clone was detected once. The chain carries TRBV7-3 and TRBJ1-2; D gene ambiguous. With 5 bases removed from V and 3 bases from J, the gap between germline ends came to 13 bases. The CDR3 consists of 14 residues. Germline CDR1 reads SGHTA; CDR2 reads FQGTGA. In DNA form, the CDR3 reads TGTGCCAGCAGCCCCCTCCCCGGGGACTATGGCTACACCTTC. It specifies CASSPLPGDYGYTF.

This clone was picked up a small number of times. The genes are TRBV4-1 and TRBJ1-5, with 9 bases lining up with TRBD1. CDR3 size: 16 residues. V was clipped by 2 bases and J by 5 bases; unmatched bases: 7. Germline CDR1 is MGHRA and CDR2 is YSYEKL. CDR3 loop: CASSQIGTGPDQPQHF. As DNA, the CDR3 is TGCGCCAGCAGCCAAATTGGGACAGGGCCAGATCAGCCCCAGCATTTT.

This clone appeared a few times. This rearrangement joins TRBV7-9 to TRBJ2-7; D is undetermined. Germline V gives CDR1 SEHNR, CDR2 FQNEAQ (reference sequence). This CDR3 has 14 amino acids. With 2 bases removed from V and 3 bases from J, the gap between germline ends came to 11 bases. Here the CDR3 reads CASSLREAYYEQYF. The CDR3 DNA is TGTGCCAGCAGCTTACGAGAGGCTTACTACGAGCAGTACTTC.

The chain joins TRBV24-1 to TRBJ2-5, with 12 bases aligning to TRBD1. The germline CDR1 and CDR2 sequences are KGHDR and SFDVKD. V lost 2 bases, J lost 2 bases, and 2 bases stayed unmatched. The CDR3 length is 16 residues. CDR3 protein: CATSDWGQGAQETQYF. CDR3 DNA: TGTGCCACCAGTGATTGGGGACAGGGGGCTCAAGAGACCCAGTACTTC.